This note documents a single TCR beta chain sequence. The sample originates from a study of cytomegalovirus exposure and HLA in healthy donors. The PCR had 60 Vbeta and 13 Jbeta primers. Using immunoSEQ multiplex PCR, the repertoire was profiled, and TCRdb retains in-frame clones only, with some absent. This table holds 90,000 or so clones, roughly 80% found once. Germline loops: CDR1 WNHNN, CDR2 SYGVQD (reference sequence). The CDR3 totals 13 residues. Trimming cost V 6 bases and J 8 bases, with 16 bases left between them. The clonotype comes from a man aged 30 to 39 in good health and CMV-seropositive. The specimen sequenced was PBMCs. V gene TRBV10-1 combines with J gene TRBJ1-2, with D maybe TRBD1 (6 bases). DNA of the CDR3: TGCGCCAGCAGGGACAGCGGCTCTGGCGGCTACACCTTC. Translation: CASRDSGSGGYTF.